The clone carrying this T cell receptor beta chain was picked up many times. TCR beta CDR3 regions were amplified from RNA. Primed by the HTBI set, a first-round RT-PCR was run on the TCR CDR3. TCRdb independently ran MiXCR on the multiplex PCR reads; one entry per CDR3 protein. The table records about 410,000 distinct CDR3 sequences, about 14% of them present only once. These data are taken from a study of T cells in Graves' hyperthyroidism and ophthalmopathy. Germline CDR1 reads MNHNS; CDR2 reads SASEGT. Trimming removed 7 bases at V and 0 bases at J, with 19 bases between. The CDR3 covers 16 residues.

The specimen was blood. The TCR originated in a man aged 18 to 35 with Graves' ophthalmopathy. The chain recombines TRBV6-1 with TRBJ2-7, with no clear D. The CDR3 DNA reads TGTGCCAGCACATCTTATAGGACGGCTAGCTCCTACGAGCAGTACTTC. Translation: CASTSYRTASSYEQYF.